The rows below give T cell receptor beta chains drawn from one sample of a study of cytomegalovirus exposure and HLA in healthy donors. The table came from immunoSEQ multiplex PCR; TCRdb's copy has only in-frame clones and leaves some out. The table records 60,000 to 65,000 clones, approximately 95% of them present only once. The sequenced sample consisted of PBMCs. The receptors here all came from a woman younger than 35 in good health and CMV-seronegative. Each CDR3 is given with its conserved first and last residue. D genes are given only for firm matches. A clone size is listed for some rows: how often the clone was seen (once, few, many), or a class if it is expanded.

j_call	clone_size	d_call	v_call	cdr3_nt	cdr3_aa
TRBJ1-2	NA	TRBD1	TRBV28	TGTGCCAGCAGTTTACAAAACGACAGGGGCTATGGCTACACCTTC	CASSLQNDRGYGYTF
TRBJ2-2	NA	TRBD2	TRBV4-2	TGTGCCAGCAGGCCTTACGCTAGCGGGATGAACACCGGGGAGCTGTTTTTT	CASRPYASGMNTGELFF
TRBJ1-1	NA	NA	TRBV10-3	TGTGCCATCAGTGAGTCGGGGGGGTCGAACACTGAAGCTTTCTTT	CAISESGGSNTEAFF
TRBJ2-7	few	NA	TRBV5-6	TGTGCCAGCAGCCCGCCTCGAGGTCCCTCCTACGAGCAGTACTTC	CASSPPRGPSYEQYF
TRBJ2-2	NA	TRBD2	TRBV15	TGTGCCACCAGCAAACCGGGACTAGCGGGATCCGGGGAGCTGTTTTTT	CATSKPGLAGSGELFF
TRBJ1-1	NA	TRBD1	TRBV9	TGTGCCAGCAGCGTAGCAGGGGGGAACACTGAAGCTTTCTTT	CASSVAGGNTEAFF
TRBJ2-1	NA	TRBD1	TRBV27	TGTGCCAGCAGTACCCCGGACAGGGGCAATGAGCAGTTCTTC	CASSTPDRGNEQFF
TRBJ2-5	NA	TRBD1	TRBV28	TGTGCCAGCAGTTGGGGACAGGGCCCTACTTTGGGGACCCAGTACTTC	CASSWGQGPTLGTQYF
TRBJ2-7	NA	NA	TRBV5-4	TGTGCCAGCAGCTTGGCAAACAGGGCTGGGGGCTACGAGCAGTACTTC	CASSLANRAGGYEQYF
TRBJ2-5	NA	NA	TRBV18	TGTGCCAGCTCACCGGGCCCGGGGGAGACCCAGTACTTC	CASSPGPGETQYF
TRBJ1-5	NA	NA	TRBV6-6	TGTGCCACCGCCAGGGGCAGCGCATGGAATCAGCCCCAGCATTTT	CATARGSAWNQPQHF
TRBJ2-7	few	TRBD1	TRBV28	TGTGCCAGCAGTTCACAACCCGGGACAGGGAAGGCCTACGAGCAGTACTTC	CASSSQPGTGKAYEQYF
TRBJ2-7	NA	TRBD2	TRBV11-2	TGTGCCAGCAACCCTACCGGGACTAACCCCTACGAGCAGTACTTC	CASNPTGTNPYEQYF
TRBJ1-5	NA	TRBD1	TRBV2	TGTGCCAGCAGCGGACAGGGGACCATGCCCCAGCATTTT	CASSGQGTMPQHF
TRBJ1-2	once	TRBD1	TRBV6-5	TGTGCCAGCAGTTACCAAGGACAGGGGGGCTACGGCGGCTACACCTTC	CASSYQGQGGYGGYTF
TRBJ1-2	NA	NA	TRBV20-1	TGCAGTGCCAGTCGGCGGCGGGGCTACACCTTC	CSASRRRGYTF
TRBJ1-5	NA	TRBD1	TRBV27	TGTGCCAGCAGCCCGGACAGGGGGCCCAATCAGCCCCAGCATTTT	CASSPDRGPNQPQHF
TRBJ2-7	NA	NA	TRBV7-9	TGTGCCAGCAGCTTAGGGGGCCGTAGGGGTGGATTGTGGTACGAGCAGTACTTC	CASSLGGRRGGLWYEQYF
TRBJ2-7	NA	TRBD2	TRBV9	TGTGCCAGCAGCGTAGAGGACGCGGGAGCCTACGAGCAGTACTTC	CASSVEDAGAYEQYF
TRBJ1-3	NA	TRBD1	TRBV6-5	TGTGCCAGCAGTTACGGGGACAGGGCTGGAAACACCATATATTTT	CASSYGDRAGNTIYF
TRBJ2-1	NA	TRBD1	TRBV7-3	TGTGCCAGCAGCCCCCAGGGACAGTTCCATGAGCAGTTCTTC	CASSPQGQFHEQFF
TRBJ2-1	NA	TRBD2	TRBV2	TGTGCCAGCACCCCGGGACTAGCGGGGGGGCCCTCCTACAATGAGCAGTTCTTC	CASTPGLAGGPSYNEQFF
TRBJ2-5	NA	TRBD2	TRBV27	TGTGCCAGCAGTGGGACTAGCGGGCAAGAGACCCAGTACTTC	CASSGTSGQETQYF
TRBJ2-7	NA	NA	TRBV19	TGTGCCAGTAGTATAGATCGCGGCAACCACAACGAGCAGTACTTC	CASSIDRGNHNEQYF
TRBJ1-6	NA	NA	TRBV6-5	TGTGCCAGCAGCCGAAGGGGCAGGGCTTGGTCACCCCTCCACTTT	CASSRRGRAWSPLHF
TRBJ2-7	once	TRBD1	TRBV5-4	TGTGCCAGCACCCACAGACAGGGGAGCTCCTACGAGCAGTACTTC	CASTHRQGSSYEQYF
TRBJ2-5	once	NA	TRBV5-1	TGCGCCAGCAGCTTGGGTTCAGGGGTGGAAGAGACCCAGTACTTC	CASSLGSGVEETQYF
TRBJ2-5	NA	NA	TRBV2	TGTGCCAGCAGGGAAACTCCCCCAGGGACCCAGTACTTC	CASRETPPGTQYF
TRBJ2-3	NA	TRBD2	TRBV18	TGTGCCAGCTCCCCCGGACTGGGCGGGGGGGCGGAAGATACGCAGTATTTT	CASSPGLGGGAEDTQYF
TRBJ2-2	NA	TRBD2	TRBV9	TGTGCCAGCAGCGGACTAGCGGGAGGGTCCCACACCGGGGAGCTGTTTTTT	CASSGLAGGSHTGELFF
TRBJ2-7	NA	TRBD2	TRBV5-4	TGTGCCAGCAGCCCCTCCGGGACTAGCGGATACGAGCAGTACTTC	CASSPSGTSGYEQYF
TRBJ2-3	NA	TRBD2	TRBV7-8	TGTGCCAGCAGCTTTGGTAGCGGGGGCACAGATACGCAGTATTTT	CASSFGSGGTDTQYF
TRBJ2-7	few	TRBD1	TRBV25-1	TGTGCCAGCAGTAACACTCGACAGGGGGCAACCTCCTACGAGCAGTACTTC	CASSNTRQGATSYEQYF
TRBJ1-1	NA	NA	TRBV2	TGTGCCAGCCGAGGTGGCCCTGGGGGGACTGAAGCTTTCTTT	CASRGGPGGTEAFF
TRBJ2-7	NA	TRBD1	TRBV27	TGTGCCAGCAGTGGGACAGGGTCTTACGAGCAGTACTTC	CASSGTGSYEQYF
TRBJ1-1	once	NA	TRBV7-9	TGTGCCAGCAGCTTGGCGGGGCCGGCCCCCCCAGCTTTCTTT	CASSLAGPAPPAFF
TRBJ2-7	NA	NA	TRBV4-3	TGCGCCAGCAGCCGAGAGCCGAGGCCCACCTACGAGCAGTACTTC	CASSREPRPTYEQYF
TRBJ1-2	NA	NA	TRBV15	TGTGCCACCAGCAGAGGGTACGAGGCGGGGGGCTATGGCTACACCTTC	CATSRGYEAGGYGYTF
TRBJ1-5	NA	NA	TRBV7-2	TGTGCCAGCAGCTTAGGCGGTTCTGGTCAGCCCCAGCATTTT	CASSLGGSGQPQHF
TRBJ1-2	NA	NA	TRBV7-9	TGTGCCAGCAGCTTAGTCGCACAGGGCGGCGGTGGCTACACCTTC	CASSLVAQGGGGYTF
TRBJ2-1	NA	TRBD2	TRBV7-3	TGTGCCAGCAGCCCCACGGGGGCTAGCGGGGGGGGGCAGTTCTTC	CASSPTGASGGGQFF
TRBJ1-5	once	TRBD1	TRBV28	TGTGCCAGCAGTTTCGACGGACAGGACTCTAGCAATCAGCCCCAGCATTTT	CASSFDGQDSSNQPQHF
TRBJ2-1	NA	TRBD2	TRBV5-4	TGTGCCAGCAGCTTGGTGGGGCTAGCGGGCCTCTCCTACAATGAGCAGTTCTTC	CASSLVGLAGLSYNEQFF
TRBJ2-3	NA	NA	TRBV4-3	TGCGCCAGCAGCCGTGGAGGCCTCGGAGGTACGCAGTATTTT	CASSRGGLGGTQYF
TRBJ2-5	few	NA	TRBV2	TGTGCCAGCAGCCCCGGGGGTTCGGAGACCCAGTACTTC	CASSPGGSETQYF
TRBJ2-1	NA	TRBD2	TRBV4-3	TGCGCCAGCAGCCAAGATGGACTAGCGGACTACAATGAGCAGTTCTTC	CASSQDGLADYNEQFF
TRBJ2-3	NA	TRBD2	TRBV10-3	TGTGCCATCAGTGGCGGGAGCCCCCGCACAGATACGCAGTATTTT	CAISGGSPRTDTQYF
TRBJ2-7	NA	TRBD2	TRBV7-9	TGTGCCAGCAGCCACAACGGGGGGCGGGAGGGCTACGAGCAGTACTTC	CASSHNGGREGYEQYF
TRBJ2-2	NA	TRBD2	TRBV28	TGTGCTGGGAGGGCCTCGGGCACCGGGGAGCTGTTTTTT	CAGRASGTGELFF
TRBJ2-3	NA	NA	TRBV14	TGTGCCAGCAGCCAACCCGGACTAGGGGGGCCAGATACGCAGTATTTT	CASSQPGLGGPDTQYF
TRBJ1-3	once	NA	TRBV4-2	TGTGCCAGCAGCCAAGATGACAGGACCTCTGGAAACACCATATATTTT	CASSQDDRTSGNTIYF
TRBJ1-1	once	NA	TRBV4-3	TGCGCCAGCAGCCAAGCGGGACACCAGAACACTGAAGCTTTCTTT	CASSQAGHQNTEAFF
TRBJ2-7	NA	TRBD2	TRBV7-9	TGTGCCAGCAGCTGGGGAGGGTGGGTCGAGCAGTACTTC	CASSWGGWVEQYF
TRBJ2-7	NA	TRBD2	TRBV18	TGTGCCAGCTCACCGGGCCGCGGGGCTAGCGGCTCCTACGAGCAGTACTTC	CASSPGRGASGSYEQYF
TRBJ2-1	few	TRBD2	TRBV6-4	TGTGCCAGCAGTGACTTGTCGGGAGGGGGTAATGAGCAGTTCTTC	CASSDLSGGGNEQFF
TRBJ1-5	NA	NA	TRBV28	TGTGCCAGCAGTTCCGGGGGATGGGATCAGCCCCAGCATTTT	CASSSGGWDQPQHF
TRBJ1-1	NA	TRBD1	TRBV10-3	TGTGCCATCAGGGGGGGAGACAGGGGGTACACTGAAGCTTTCTTT	CAIRGGDRGYTEAFF